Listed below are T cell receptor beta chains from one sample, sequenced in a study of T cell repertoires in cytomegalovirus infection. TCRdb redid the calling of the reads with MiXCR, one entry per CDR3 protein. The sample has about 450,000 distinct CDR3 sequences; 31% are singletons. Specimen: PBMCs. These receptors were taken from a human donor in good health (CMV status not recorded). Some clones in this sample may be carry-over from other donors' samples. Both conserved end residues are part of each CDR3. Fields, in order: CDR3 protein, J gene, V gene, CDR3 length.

CASSQDRTSGVDTQYF	TRBJ2-3	TRBV4-3	16
CASSEAEEEETQYF	TRBJ2-5	TRBV6-1	14
CASSLNGAWVGYEQFF	TRBJ2-1	TRBV12-3/TRBV12-4	16
CATGGRTSNTGELFF	TRBJ2-2	TRBV7-2	15
CASSQDIAGMTTEAFF	TRBJ1-1	TRBV4-1	16
CASSNPGLAGREQYF	TRBJ2-7	TRBV27	15
CSVDREIGTEAFF	TRBJ1-1	TRBV29-1	13
CASSLDADGYTF	TRBJ1-2	TRBV7-9	12
CASISSYEQYF	TRBJ2-7	TRBV6-5	11
CASSSLSGTSDEQYF	TRBJ2-7	TRBV7-2	15
CASSLVGYDTEAFF	TRBJ1-1	TRBV5-4	14
CSVWGPGLAETDTQYF	TRBJ2-3	TRBV29-1	16
CASRGTGGTDTQYF	TRBJ2-3	TRBV27	14
CASSQEGANEQFF	TRBJ2-1	TRBV4-2	13
CASSFPPLGGGDNEQFF	TRBJ2-1	TRBV28	17
CASGPRERTEAFF	TRBJ1-1	TRBV6-6	13
CASRLAGGPVGTQYF	TRBJ2-5	TRBV27	15
CASRWTSGGDSTDTQYF	TRBJ2-3	TRBV6-5	17
CASSRNRGPNEKLFF	TRBJ1-4	TRBV27	15
CASGVRVGNTIYF	TRBJ1-3	TRBV19	13
CASSLDRDQETQYF	TRBJ2-5	TRBV7-9	14
CASSLASPAAAGTGELFF	TRBJ2-2	TRBV7-2	18
CASSLERGGGETQYF	TRBJ2-5	TRBV7-2	15
CASSLDRGLSTDTQYF	TRBJ2-3	TRBV5-1	16
CASSPDRVGTEAFF	TRBJ1-1	TRBV11-2	14
CASSQVIANSPLHF	TRBJ1-6	TRBV4-3	14
CASSKLAAQETQYF	TRBJ2-5	TRBV7-2	14
CASSQGYPGELFF	TRBJ2-2	TRBV4-2	13
CASSLIVGVQLGNTIYF	TRBJ1-3	TRBV5-5	17
CASSVSDRSYEQYF	TRBJ2-7	TRBV7-2	14
CATSDRFRSPDTQYF	TRBJ2-3	TRBV24-1	15
CASSKTGATNEKLFF	TRBJ1-4	TRBV28	15
CASSVSGGSNEQFF	TRBJ2-1	TRBV9	14
CASSGTGDDTGELFF	TRBJ2-2	TRBV28	15
CSASARVGSYNEQFF	TRBJ2-1	TRBV20-1	15
CASSQGTGARGGNQPQHF	TRBJ1-5	TRBV4-1	18
CASSFRPMDRVADTQYF	TRBJ2-3	TRBV7-2	17
CASRRHVSGQYTFGNTIYF	TRBJ1-3	TRBV7-2	19
CASSPGEVGNAEQFF	TRBJ2-1	TRBV5-4	15
CASSLEGSGGEQFF	TRBJ2-1	TRBV7-2	14
CASSSPLYRQFF	TRBJ2-1	TRBV5-6	12
CSATTRNSSYNSPLHF	TRBJ1-6	TRBV20-1	16
CAIRMGEGQETQYF	TRBJ2-5	TRBV10-3	14